These 6 T cell receptor beta chains were all obtained from the same sample, sequenced in a study of T cells after yellow fever vaccination. Each CDR3 protein gets one entry after TCRdb re-called the 5' RACE reads with MiXCR. The sample yields under 25,000 distinct CDR3 sequences, roughly 5.5% seen once. The material sequenced was PBMCs, either bulk or a sorted T-cell subset (CD4+, CD8+, memory, or dextramer-sorted; not recorded which), taken around 45 days after the first yellow fever vaccination. Receptors were obtained from a man between 18 and 29 years old who received the YFV17D yellow fever vaccine.

This clonotype was counted at least ten times. The chain joins TRBV2 to TRBJ2-1, with 7 positions matching TRBD1. This CDR3 has 14 residues. Trimming took 6 bases from V and 6 from J; bases not matched to a gene: 8. Looked up from germline, CDR1 is SNHLY and CDR2 is FYNNEI. DNA of the CDR3: TGTGCCAGCAGCCGACAGGGTGGGGTCAATGAGCAGTTCTTC. Translation gives CASSRQGGVNEQFF.

This clonotype came up many times. The rearrangement links TRBV5-4 to TRBJ1-2, with D hard to call. The length of the CDR3 is 12 residues. Germline-derived CDR1 and CDR2 are SGHNT and YYREEE (reference sequence). Deletions cut 5 bases from V and 4 bases from J, with 9 bases between. For the CDR3, the DNA is TGTGCCAGCAGATCTCCGGTCTATGGCTACACCTTC. Translating it yields CASRSPVYGYTF.

At least ten counts were recorded for this clonotype. V is TRBV4-1 and J is TRBJ2-1; the D gene is possibly TRBD1 (5 bases). Germline CDR1 and CDR2: MGHRA and YSYEKL. CDR3 size: 14 residues. The ends were cut back, 1 base at V and 7 bases at J, with 11 bases in the middle. The CDR3 region is CASSQAAGFNEQFF. The DNA for the CDR3 is TGCGCCAGCAGCCAAGCCGCAGGGTTTAATGAGCAGTTCTTC.

This clonotype has a count of ten or more. The rearrangement uses TRBV6-5 and TRBJ1-4; 7 bases match TRBD1. With V trimmed by 4 bases and J by 8 bases, 7 bases remained unmatched. CDR3 length: 14 amino acids. Germline loops: CDR1 MNHEY, CDR2 SVGAGI. The CDR3, as DNA: TGTGCCAGCAGTTCCGGGACAGCCAGGGAAAAACTGTTTTTT. The encoded protein is CASSSGTAREKLFF.

In this sample, this clonotype turned up many times. The V gene is TRBV12-3 or TRBV12-4, the J gene TRBJ2-5; D not certain. Trimming removed 1 base at V and 1 base at J, with 7 bases between. The CDR3 length is 14 residues. CDR3 coding DNA: TGTGCCAGCAGTTTAGTGGGCAGCCAAGAGACCCAGTACTTC. Amino acid sequence: CASSLVGSQETQYF.

This clonotype has ten or more counts. V gene TRBV5-5 combines with J gene TRBJ1-5; no reliable D call. The ends were cut back, 1 base at V and 5 bases at J, with 13 bases in the middle. The germline CDR1 and CDR2 sequences are SGHKS and YYEKEE (reference sequence). The CDR3 has 15 amino acids. CDR3 nucleotides: TGTGCCAGCAGCTTGAGTCAGTTTGGGGATCAGCCCCAGCATTTT. This encodes CASSLSQFGDQPQHF. The full variable domain, rest sourced from reference TRBV5-5 and TRBJ1-5, is DAGVTQSPTHLIKTRGQQVTLRCSPISGHKSVSWYQQVLGQGPQFIFQYYEKEERGRGNFPDRFSARQFPNYSSELNVNALLLGDSALYLCASSLSQFGDQPQHFGDGTRLSIL.